One sample yielded the 24 T cell receptor beta chains listed below, sequenced in a study of T cell responses to AZD1222 COVID-19 vaccine (dated by TCRdb to the early 2020s). To prepare the library, the immunoSEQ multiplex PCR assay was applied. TCRdb retrieved this table from immuneACCESS and kept in-frame rearrangements only. Not all clones are present; in checked studies, unresolved V genes account for under half, and no reason is known for the remainder. Recorded for this sample are around 160,000 clones; about 90% of them occurred a single time. The ten largest account for roughly 0.98% of the sample. The time point label, read with the paper, signifies: about 28 days (+/-7) after the second vaccine dose. Here the sequenced sample was peripheral blood, taken 28 days after the second AZD1222 dose. Receptors were obtained from an adult who received the AZD1222 COVID-19 vaccine.

This chain uses TRBV5-8 with TRBJ1-5; D gene unclear. Germline V lookup: CDR1 SGHTS, CDR2 YDEGEE. Deletions cut 2 bases from V and 0 bases from J, with 15 bases between. This CDR3 is 17 amino acids long. The CDR3 sequence: CASSFWVSGYSNQPQHF. As DNA, the CDR3 is TGTGCCAGCAGCTTTTGGGTTTCGGGGTATAGCAATCAGCCCCAGCATTTT.

The chain joins TRBV5-4 to TRBJ1-1, with D perhaps matching TRBD1 (6 bases). Trimming took off 2 bases at V and 3 bases at J, with 11 bases between the two ends. CDR3 length: 14 residues. Germline CDR1 is SGHNT and CDR2 is YYREEE (reference sequence). CDR3 residues: CASSFQGTDTEAFF. Here the CDR3 DNA reads TGTGCCAGCAGCTTTCAGGGGACGGACACTGAAGCTTTCTTT.

The J gene is TRBJ2-7, the V gene TRBV5-5; 8 bases map to TRBD1. The germline V gene has CDR1 SGHKS and CDR2 YYEKEE (reference sequence). The CDR3 runs to 17 residues. Losses at the gene ends were 0 bases for V and 0 bases for J; bases not matched to a gene: 8. CDR3 in amino acids: CASSLGPGGLSSYEQYF. The CDR3 DNA is TGTGCCAGCAGCTTGGGACCAGGGGGCCTGAGCTCCTACGAGCAGTACTTC.

The sample holds one count of this clone. This chain connects TRBV6-5 to TRBJ2-7; D is perhaps TRBD2 (5 bases). This CDR3 is built from 13 residues. Germline V lookup: CDR1 MNHEY, CDR2 SVGAGI. V gave up 5 bases and J gave up 2 bases, with 10 bases separating them. CDR3: CASSPGRTYEQYF. CDR3 DNA sequence: TGTGCCAGCAGTCCTGGGAGAACCTACGAGCAGTACTTC.

The chain recombines TRBV9 with TRBJ1-4; tentatively, D is TRBD1 (5 bases). Germline V gene sequence: CDR1 SGDLS, CDR2 YYNGEE. With 0 bases removed from V and 7 bases from J, the gap between germline ends came to 10 bases. The CDR3 runs 14 residues. CDR3 region: CASSVDPRVEKLFF. The CDR3 coding sequence is TGTGCCAGCAGCGTAGACCCCAGGGTTGAAAAACTGTTTTTT.

CDR3 DNA sequence: TGTGCCAGTAGAAAGGAGTCGAACACTGAAGCTTTCTTT. This gives the protein CASRKESNTEAFF. The rearrangement joins TRBV19 to TRBJ1-1, with D hard to call. Germline CDR1 reads LNHDA; CDR2 reads SQIVND (reference sequence). There are 13 residues in the CDR3. V was clipped by 6 bases and J by 1 base, with 9 bases between them.

The chain has TRBV3-1 (or the pseudogene TRBV3-2) and TRBJ2-5, with TRBD2 identical over 7 bases. In germline, CDR1 is LGHDT, CDR2 YNNKEL (reference sequence). The CDR3 loop spans 14 amino acids. The junction had 5 bases not matched to a gene; V was cut back by 4 bases and J by 3 bases. CDR3 region: CASSLRGREETQYF. DNA of the CDR3: TGTGCCAGCAGCCTTCGGGGGAGGGAAGAGACCCAGTACTTC.

V and J are TRBV7-3 and TRBJ2-7, with D tentatively TRBD1 or TRBD2 (5 bases each). Trimming stripped 4 bases from V and 5 bases from J, with 15 bases between. This CDR3 has 14 amino acids. Per germline, CDR1 SGHTA and CDR2 FQGTGA. The CDR3 reads CASSSNGASDEQYF. The CDR3 DNA sequence: TGTGCCAGCAGCTCCAACGGGGCGAGCGACGAGCAGTACTTC.

J is TRBJ1-1 and V is TRBV4-1, with a weak D call TRBD1 (5 bases). The germline gives CDR1 MGHRA, CDR2 YSYEKL. The ends were cut back, 1 base at V and 4 bases at J, with 16 bases in the middle. The CDR3 is made up of 16 amino acids. The CDR3 here is CASSQVPGGVGTEAFF. Here the CDR3 DNA reads TGCGCCAGCAGCCAAGTCCCGGGGGGGGTCGGCACTGAAGCTTTCTTT.

Here the CDR3 DNA reads TGTGCCAGCAGCTTGGCCGATTCCTACAATGAGCAGTTCTTC. Protein: CASSLADSYNEQFF. The genes are TRBV13 and TRBJ2-1; D unclear. This CDR3 has 14 amino acids. In germline, CDR1 is PRHDT, CDR2 FYEKMQ (reference sequence). The V and J ends lost 3 bases and 1 base respectively, with 7 bases between them.

The gene calls are TRBV12-5 and TRBJ2-7; D is unclear. V was cut by 4 bases and J by 4 bases, with 11 bases left in between. This CDR3 contains 13 residues. The germline gives CDR1 LGHNT, CDR2 FRNRAP. The CDR3 DNA sequence: TGTGCTAGTGGTTCCCCCAGTGGATACGAGCAGTACTTC. As protein: CASGSPSGYEQYF.

The chain links TRBV14 to TRBJ2-7; D may match TRBD1 or TRBD2 (5 bases each). There are 16 residues in the CDR3. The germline V and J ends were trimmed by 1 base and 2 bases, with 15 bases remaining between them. The germline V gene has CDR1 SGHDN and CDR2 FVKESK. CDR3 in amino acids: CASSQALRGTTYEQYF. Written as DNA, the CDR3 is TGTGCCAGCAGCCAAGCTTTGAGGGGCACAACCTACGAGCAGTACTTC.

The rearrangement joins TRBV7-2 to TRBJ2-7; D gene uncertain. The germline gives CDR1 SGHTA, CDR2 FQGNSA. This CDR3 has 13 amino acids. Trimming stripped 5 bases from V and 3 bases from J, with 11 bases between. The DNA of the CDR3 is TGTGCCAGCAGCCTATCACCAAACTACGAGCAGTACTTC. Its protein is CASSLSPNYEQYF.

CDR3 DNA: TGTGCCAGCAGCGCACGGACTAGCGATGAGCAGTTCTTC. Amino acids: CASSARTSDEQFF. The rearrangement joins TRBV7-9 to TRBJ2-1; TRBD2 matches 9 bases. Germline V gives CDR1 SEHNR, CDR2 FQNEAQ (reference sequence). The CDR3 sequence is 13 residues long. V gave up 5 bases and J gave up 8 bases; unmatched junction bases: 4.

Concerning this clone: One end of the junction does not line up with germline, which may come from a read error. The chain links TRBV6-1 to TRBJ2-3; 10 bases agree with TRBD1. This CDR3 is built from 16 residues. Germline CDR1 and CDR2: MNHNS and SASEGT. CDR3 nucleotides: TGTGCCAGCAGTGAAGCTGGGACAGGGGTCACATATACGCAGTATTTT. It translates to CASSEAGTGVTYTQYF.

The gene calls are TRBV2 and TRBJ2-2; TRBD1 is a possible D gene (5 bases). Germline values: CDR1 SNHLY, CDR2 FYNNEI. V lost 6 bases, J lost 4 bases, and 12 bases lay in between. This CDR3 spans 14 amino acids. The CDR3 DNA reads as TGTGCCAGCAGCCTCATTGACAGCACCGGGGAGCTGTTTTTT. It is translated as CASSLIDSTGELFF.

The chain links TRBV7-9 to TRBJ1-1; the D gene is possibly TRBD1 (6 bases). The ends were cut back, 4 bases at V and 11 bases at J, with 23 bases in the middle. CDR1 is SEHNR and CDR2 is FQNEAQ in the germline V gene (reference sequence). This CDR3 has 15 residues. The DNA of the CDR3 is TGTGCCAGCAGCTCTCTGACGGGACACCGTGATGATGCTTTCTTT. As protein: CASSSLTGHRDDAFF.

V is TRBV27 and J is TRBJ1-1; D may be TRBD1 (6 bases). The germline V and J ends were trimmed by 2 bases and 4 bases, with 11 bases remaining between them. This CDR3 has 14 residues. Germline CDR1 MNHEY, CDR2 SMNVEV (reference sequence). The CDR3 reads CASSLGGSGTEAFF. CDR3 sequence (DNA): TGTGCCAGCAGTTTAGGGGGCTCGGGCACTGAAGCTTTCTTT.

This sequence joins TRBV6-1 and TRBJ2-1, with D perhaps matching TRBD1 or TRBD2 (6 bases each). Trimming removed 3 bases at V and 3 bases at J, with 15 bases between. The CDR3 totals 16 residues. Germline V gives CDR1 MNHNS, CDR2 SASEGT. The DNA for the CDR3 is TGTGCCAGCAGTGAGGGGGCGGGGACTTTCTACAATGAGCAGTTCTTC. It yields the protein CASSEGAGTFYNEQFF.

The chain carries TRBV19 and TRBJ1-5; D is unclear. The CDR3 totals 17 residues. V was shortened by 10 bases and J by 1 base, with 23 bases between the two germline ends. The V gene's germline CDR1 is LNHDA and CDR2 SQIVND (reference sequence). CDR3: CATQPRTRTNSNQPQHF. The CDR3, as DNA: TGTGCCACCCAACCCAGGACCAGGACTAACAGCAATCAGCCCCAGCATTTT.

The CDR3 protein is CAWSGGSKAPLHF. In nucleotides, the CDR3 is TGTGCCTGGAGTGGTGGGTCAAAGGCACCCCTCCACTTT. This chain connects TRBV30 to TRBJ1-6; D unclear. Germline values: CDR1 GTSNPN, CDR2 SVGIG (reference sequence). The CDR3 is 13 amino acids. Trimming took 1 base from V and 11 from J, leaving 12 bases between them. Based on the CDR3 plus reference TRBV30 and TRBJ1-6, the full variable domain is SQTIHQWPATLVQPVGSPLSLECTVEGTSNPNLYWYRQAAGRGLQLLFYSVGIGQISSEVPQNLSASRPQDRQFILSSKKLLLSDSGFYLCAWSGGSKAPLHFGNGTRLTVT.

The chain uses TRBV11-2 and TRBJ2-2; D not resolved. V dropped 4 bases and J dropped 5 bases, with 8 bases sitting between them. CDR1 SGHAT and CDR2 FQNNGV come from the germline V gene. This CDR3 comprises 13 residues. CDR3 amino acids: CASSWRETGELFF. In DNA, the CDR3 is TGTGCCAGCAGCTGGCGAGAAACCGGGGAGCTGTTTTTT.

J is TRBJ1-2 and V is TRBV12-3 or TRBV12-4, with D unresolved. The V end was cut by 3 bases, the J end by 5 bases, with 10 bases between. The length of the CDR3 is 13 residues. The CDR3 region is CASSFIGPYGYTF. For the CDR3, the DNA is TGTGCCAGCAGTTTTATAGGACCTTATGGCTACACCTTC.

Regarding this clone: Other DNA sequences from this sample encode an identical CDR3 as well. The chain is built from TRBV29-1 and TRBJ1-1; no clear D. The V gene's germline CDR1 is SQVTM and CDR2 ANQGSEA. The CDR3 runs to 10 residues. The ends were cut back, 6 bases at V and 1 base at J, with 3 bases in the middle. CDR3 sequence: CSVGNTEAFF. The DNA of the CDR3 is TGCAGCGTCGGGAACACTGAAGCTTTCTTT.